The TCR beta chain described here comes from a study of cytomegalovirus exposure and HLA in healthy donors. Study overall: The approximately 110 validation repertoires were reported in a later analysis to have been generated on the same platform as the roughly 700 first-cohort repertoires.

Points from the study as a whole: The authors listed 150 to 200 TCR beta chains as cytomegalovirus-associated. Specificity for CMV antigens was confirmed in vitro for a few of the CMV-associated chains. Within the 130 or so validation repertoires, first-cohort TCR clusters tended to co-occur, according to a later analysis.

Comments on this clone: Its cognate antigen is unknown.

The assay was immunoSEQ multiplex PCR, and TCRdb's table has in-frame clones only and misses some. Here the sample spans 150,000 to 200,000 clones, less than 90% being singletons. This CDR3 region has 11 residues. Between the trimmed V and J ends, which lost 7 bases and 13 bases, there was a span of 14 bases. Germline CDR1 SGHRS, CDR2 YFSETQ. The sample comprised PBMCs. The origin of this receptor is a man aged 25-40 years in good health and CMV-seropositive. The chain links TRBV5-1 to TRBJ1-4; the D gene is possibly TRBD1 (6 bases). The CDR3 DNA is TGCGCCAGCCAAGCAGGGGTTGGACTGTTTTTT. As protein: CASQAGVGLFF.